This TCR beta chain is from a study of spatial heterogeneity in lung cancer. General study results and limits: Expanded TCRs that were ubiquitous or regional had counts tracking ubiquitous and regional nonsynonymous mutations, respectively. Tumor mutation counts were tracked by expanded intratumoral alpha and beta TCR counts.

Trimming removed 5 bases at V and 9 bases at J, with 10 bases between. The CDR3 is 12 residues long. In the library, each TCR cDNA molecule bore its own unique molecular identifier. One entry per CDR3 protein results from TCRdb running MiXCR on the 5' RACE reads. The sample has 20,000 to 25,000 distinct CDR3 sequences; about a sixth are singletons. This clonotype has just a few counts. Its antigen remains unknown. Time point of the sample: sample taken at primary tumor resection. Without sorting, whole RNA was sequenced from tumor, nontumor lung or frozen PBMC. The chain couples TRBV12-3 or TRBV12-4 to TRBJ2-2; perhaps TRBD2 as D (6 bases). The input for sequencing was lung tumor tissue, taken at surgery. The receptor's source is a female donor with early-stage non-small cell lung cancer. The CDR3 DNA reads TGTGCCAGCAGTCCCCGGGGGAGGGAGCTGTTTTTT. Its translation is CASSPRGRELFF.